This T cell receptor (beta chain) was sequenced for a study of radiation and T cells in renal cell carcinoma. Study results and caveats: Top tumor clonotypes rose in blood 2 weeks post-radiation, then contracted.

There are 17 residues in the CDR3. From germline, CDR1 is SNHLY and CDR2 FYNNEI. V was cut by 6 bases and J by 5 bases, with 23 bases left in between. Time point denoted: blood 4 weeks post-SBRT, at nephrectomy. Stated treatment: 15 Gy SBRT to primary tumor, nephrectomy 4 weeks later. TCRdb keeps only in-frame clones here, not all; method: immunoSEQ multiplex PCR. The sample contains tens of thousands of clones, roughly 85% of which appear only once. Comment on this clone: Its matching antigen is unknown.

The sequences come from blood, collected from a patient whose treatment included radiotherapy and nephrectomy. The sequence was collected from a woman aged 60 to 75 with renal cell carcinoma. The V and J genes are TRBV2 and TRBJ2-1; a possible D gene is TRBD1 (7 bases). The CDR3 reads CASSEGAGGYWNNEQFF. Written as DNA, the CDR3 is TGTGCCAGCAGCGAGGGGGCAGGGGGGTACTGGAACAATGAGCAGTTCTTC.